This T cell receptor (beta chain) appears in the sequencing data of a study of spatial heterogeneity in lung cancer. This CDR3 is built from 15 residues. The V end was cut by 0 bases, the J end by 2 bases, with 11 bases between. The V gene's germline CDR1 is LGHNA and CDR2 YSLEER. Unique molecular identifiers tagged every individual TCR cDNA molecule. TCRdb reprocessed the 5' RACE reads via MiXCR and lists one record per CDR3 protein. Of fewer than 40,000 distinct CDR3 sequences in the sample, roughly 7.4% were seen once. Time point: sample taken at primary tumor resection. No cells were sorted before sequencing. The whole RNA sequenced was extracted from tumor, nontumor lung or frozen PBMC.

The chain carries TRBV4-3 and TRBJ2-7; D gene uncertain. Sequences were derived from PBMCs, sampled at surgery. The sequence derives from a male donor with early-stage non-small cell lung cancer. In DNA, the CDR3 is TGCGCCAGCAGCCAAGACCCTGGACCCCCCTACGAGCAGTACTTC. It codes for CASSQDPGPPYEQYF.